These 18 T cell receptor beta chains came from one sample sequenced in a study of T cell responses to AZD1222 COVID-19 vaccine. TCRdb's copy holds only in-frame clones and misses some; the assay was immunoSEQ multiplex PCR. The repertoire holds tens of thousands of clones, around 82% seen once, with roughly a fifth in the top ten. The sequences come from peripheral blood, collected on day 0 of AZD1222 vaccination. These TCRs come from an adult in good health.

V and J are TRBV19 and TRBJ1-2; D not certain. V gave up 5 bases and J gave up 3 bases, with 16 bases separating them. Per the germline V gene, CDR1 is LNHDA and CDR2 is SQIVND (reference sequence). The CDR3 is made up of 15 amino acids. The CDR3 coding sequence is TGTGCCAGTAGTCTCAACCCCCGCAGCTACTATGGCTACACCTTC. Its protein product is CASSLNPRSYYGYTF.

For the CDR3, the DNA is TGTGCCAGCAGCTTAAGCGGGAGCTCCTACGAGCAGTACTTC. It translates to CASSLSGSSYEQYF. This sequence joins TRBV7-6 and TRBJ2-7; 8 bases are a match to TRBD2. Germline V gives CDR1 SGHVS, CDR2 FNYEAQ. The CDR3 runs 14 residues. Unmatched junction bases numbered 0, after V lost 2 bases and J lost 0 bases.

This clone was found a few times. The chain is built from TRBV2 and TRBJ1-5; D uncertain. The CDR3 loop spans 13 amino acids. Germline V gives CDR1 SNHLY, CDR2 FYNNEI. The V end lost 2 bases, the J end lost 5 bases, and 7 bases lay between the germline ends. DNA of the CDR3: TGTGCCAGCAGTGAACAGGTTTATCAGCCCCAGCATTTT. Amino acid sequence: CASSEQVYQPQHF.

The chain has TRBV6-5 and TRBJ1-6; no reliable D call. V lost 5 bases to trimming and J lost 7 bases, with 15 bases between them. The V gene's germline CDR1 is MNHEY and CDR2 SVGAGI. The CDR3 length is 15 residues. This CDR3 reads CASSLLRTSNSPLHF. CDR3 in DNA: TGTGCCAGCAGTCTCTTGAGGACTTCCAATTCACCCCTCCACTTT.

This clone was picked up one time. This chain uses TRBV7-8 with TRBJ2-1; tentatively, D is TRBD2 (5 bases). V was cut by 1 base and J by 4 bases, with 11 bases left in between. Germline lookup yields CDR1 SGHVS and CDR2 FQNEAQ. CDR3 length: 15 amino acids. The CDR3: CASSLEPGSYNEQFF. The CDR3 coding sequence is TGTGCCAGCAGCTTAGAACCGGGATCGTACAATGAGCAGTTCTTC.

The chain uses TRBV19 and TRBJ1-1; perhaps TRBD1 as D (5 bases). CDR3 length: 13 amino acids. The ends were cut back, 10 bases at V and 4 bases at J, with 16 bases in the middle. Looked up from germline, CDR1 is LNHDA and CDR2 is SQIVND (reference sequence). The CDR3 DNA reads as TGTGCCACCCTCTGGACGGGGGGCACTGAAGCTTTCTTT. It translates to CATLWTGGTEAFF.

The rearrangement links TRBV27 to TRBJ1-4, with D tentatively TRBD1 (6 bases). Trimming took 4 bases from V and 8 from J, leaving 11 bases between them. This CDR3 has 13 amino acids. Germline CDR1 reads MNHEY; CDR2 reads SMNVEV (reference sequence). This chain's CDR3 is CASSWRGNEKLFF. CDR3 coding DNA: TGTGCCAGCAGTTGGAGGGGGAACGAAAAACTGTTTTTT.

The genes are TRBV6-2 or TRBV6-3 and TRBJ2-1; 9 positions agree with TRBD2. The germline V gene encodes CDR1 MNHEY and CDR2 SVGEGT. The CDR3 is 14 amino acids. The ends lost 4 bases at V and 7 bases at J; junction bases unmatched: 5. CDR3 residues: CASSLAGAGNEQFF. CDR3 DNA sequence: TGTGCCAGCAGTTTAGCGGGAGCGGGTAATGAGCAGTTCTTC.

This chain connects TRBV20-1 to TRBJ1-4; 11 bases agree with TRBD1. The CDR3 consists of 14 residues. V dropped 6 bases and J dropped 8; count of bases not matched to a gene: 8. The germline V gene encodes CDR1 DFQATT and CDR2 SNEGSKA (reference sequence). Here the CDR3 DNA reads TGCAGTGCCAGTAAAGGGACAGGGGGGGAAAAACTGTTTTTT. Translation: CSASKGTGGEKLFF.

CDR3 sequence reads: CASSYYRNSPLHF. The CDR3 nucleotides are TGTGCCAGCAGTTACTACAGGAATTCACCCCTCCACTTT. The rearrangement uses TRBV6-5 and TRBJ1-6, with D perhaps matching TRBD1 (5 bases). CDR1 and CDR2 from the germline V gene are MNHEY and SVGAGI. The CDR3 runs to 13 residues. V was shortened by 1 base and J by 7 bases, with 5 bases between the two germline ends.

The chain joins TRBV25-1 to TRBJ1-2; D is possibly TRBD1 (5 bases). Trimming stripped 4 bases from V and 8 bases from J, with 17 bases between. The CDR3 sequence is 14 residues long. Germline CDR1 is MGHDK and CDR2 is SYGVNS. CDR3 bases: TGTGCCAGCAGTGCTCGACAAAGGGGCGGCGGCTACACCTTC. Translating gives CASSARQRGGGYTF.

In its sample, this clone was seen a few times. The chain has TRBV19 and TRBJ2-3; D remains ambiguous. The CDR3 length is 13 residues. Trimming cost V 3 bases and J 5 bases, with 9 bases left between them. Germline assignment: CDR1 LNHDA and CDR2 SQIVND (reference sequence). CDR3 DNA sequence: TGTGCCAGTAGTATGGCCCCCGGAGATACGCAGTATTTT. It codes for CASSMAPGDTQYF.

The genes are TRBV19 and TRBJ2-3; the D gene could be TRBD1 or TRBD2 (5 bases each). The CDR3 spans 14 residues. V lost 1 base and J 4 bases, leaving 9 bases between the germline ends. In germline, CDR1 is LNHDA, CDR2 SQIVND (reference sequence). CDR3 amino acids: CASSIAGRADTQYF. CDR3 DNA sequence: TGTGCCAGTAGTATAGCAGGGCGGGCAGATACGCAGTATTTT.

The rearrangement uses TRBV6-1 and TRBJ2-7; TRBD2 might be the D (6 bases). The CDR3 sequence is 16 residues long. V shed 3 bases and J shed 1 base, with 16 bases lying between them. Per the germline V gene, CDR1 is MNHNS and CDR2 is SASEGT. CDR3: CASSDLGTGGSYEQYF. DNA of the CDR3: TGTGCCAGCAGTGACCTCGGGACCGGGGGATCCTACGAGCAGTACTTC.

The chain joins TRBV5-1 to TRBJ1-2; TRBD1 agrees at 10 bases. Germline values: CDR1 SGHRS, CDR2 YFSETQ. V shed 4 bases and J 8 bases; nucleotides not matched to a gene: 14. CDR3 length: 16 residues. This chain's CDR3 is CASSMWPVVTGGGYTF. CDR3 bases: TGCGCCAGCAGCATGTGGCCGGTCGTGACAGGGGGCGGCTACACCTTC.

For the CDR3, the DNA is TGCGCCAGCAGCCCCGGGACATCAGGAAACACCATATATTTT. This codes for CASSPGTSGNTIYF. This sequence joins TRBV5-1 and TRBJ1-3, with D possibly TRBD1 on 6 matching bases. The CDR3 loop spans 14 amino acids. The V end was cut by 4 bases, the J end by 4 bases, with 12 bases between. Germline lookup yields CDR1 SGHRS and CDR2 YFSETQ.

The chain has TRBV30 and TRBJ1-2; unclear D gene. The CDR3 consists of 12 residues. V was shortened by 2 bases and J by 6 bases, with 10 bases between the two germline ends. The germline gives CDR1 GTSNPN, CDR2 SVGIG (reference sequence). This CDR3 reads CAWSTQTNGYTF. CDR3 DNA sequence: TGTGCCTGGAGTACACAGACCAATGGCTACACCTTC.

This clone was observed a few times. The chain employs TRBV18 and TRBJ2-5; D could derive from TRBD1 or TRBD2 (5 bases each). V lost 5 bases to trimming and J lost 1 base, with 14 bases between them. Germline V CDR1 and CDR2: KGHSH, LQKENI. The CDR3 extends over 15 amino acids. The chain's CDR3 is CASSSPGGRQETQYF. In DNA, the CDR3 is TGTGCCAGCTCATCGCCTGGGGGTCGCCAAGAGACCCAGTACTTC.